The T cell receptor beta chain under discussion was sequenced for a study of a mutant IDH1 vaccine in newly diagnosed glioma. The wider study: At weeks 1, 3, 5, 7, 11, 15, 19 and 23, patients received a vaccination, eight in all. Patients got their first vaccination 4-6 weeks after radiotherapy alone, or with temozolomide cycles. Broader study findings: Variations in leading peripheral T cell clonotypes appeared to have no connection with pseudoprogression.

As to this clone: Its specificity is not known.

Stated time point: week 11, during vaccination. The investigators gave 300 ug of mutant IDH1 20-mer peptide in each vaccine dose, together with topical imiquimod. The ends were cut back, 3 bases at V and 4 bases at J, with 12 bases in the middle. Germline V gene lookup returns CDR1 KGHSH and CDR2 LQKENI. The CDR3 extends over 14 amino acids. TCRdb's copy holds only in-frame clones and misses some; the assay was immunoSEQ multiplex PCR. The table lists roughly 120,000 clones, around three quarters of them singletons. The origin of this receptor is a man between 35 and 55 years old with glioma. The material was PBMCs, obtained from a glioma patient whose treatment included an IDH1 peptide vaccine. The V gene is TRBV18, the J gene TRBJ2-5; TRBD1 is a possible D gene (5 bases). The CDR3 loop reads CASSPVWGGETQYF. The CDR3 bases are TGTGCCAGCTCACCCGTATGGGGCGGAGAGACCCAGTACTTC.